Shown below are 23 T cell receptor beta chains from a single sample sequenced in a study of T cells in Graves' hyperthyroidism and ophthalmopathy. The investigators amplified TCR beta CDR3 regions from RNA transcripts. During a first-round RT-PCR of the TCR CDR3, the HTBI primer set was used. MiXCR, run by TCRdb on the multiplex PCR reads, gives a single entry per CDR3 protein. The sample lists roughly 420,000 distinct CDR3 sequences, more than 15% occurring once. The sequenced material came from blood. These TCRs come from a woman younger than 35 with Graves' hyperthyroidism.

The chain combines TRBV7-9 with TRBJ2-1; TRBD2 agrees at 10 bases. CDR1 SEHNR and CDR2 FQNEAQ come from the germline V gene (reference sequence). The V segment lost 2 bases and the J segment 8 bases; nucleotides outside the gene matches: 15. The CDR3 spans 18 residues. The CDR3 spells CASSLSLLAGVRDDEQFF. The CDR3, as DNA: TGTGCCAGCAGCTTAAGCCTCCTAGCGGGAGTAAGAGACGATGAGCAGTTCTTC. Filled out from reference TRBV7-9 and TRBJ2-1, the complete variable domain reads DTGVSQNPRHKITKRGQNVTFRCDPISEHNRLYWYRQTLGQGPEFLTYFQNEAQLEKSRLLSDRFSAERPKGSFSTLEIQRTEQGDSAMYLCASSLSLLAGVRDDEQFFGPGTRLTVL.

The chain combines TRBV20-1 with TRBJ1-5, with D unclear. CDR3 length equals 14 residues. V lost 4 bases, J lost 7 bases, and 17 bases lay in between. Germline V gene lookup returns CDR1 DFQATT and CDR2 SNEGSKA (reference sequence). The CDR3 region is CSAIADSDQQPQHF. CDR3 nucleotides: TGCAGTGCTATTGCAGATTCCGACCAACAGCCCCAGCATTTT.

This clonotype was counted at least ten times. DNA for the CDR3: TGCGCCAGCAGCTTGGACAGGGTGGATGGCTACACCTTC. Its translation is CASSLDRVDGYTF. This chain uses TRBV5-1 with TRBJ1-2; TRBD1 is a possible D gene (6 bases). Germline CDR1 and CDR2: SGHRS and YFSETQ. The CDR3 extends over 13 amino acids. V lost 0 bases and J lost 6, with 9 bases in between. The variable domain in full, completed from reference TRBV5-1 and TRBJ1-2, reads KAGVTQTPRYLIKTRGQQVTLSCSPISGHRSVSWYQQTPGQGLQFLFEYFSETQRNKGNFPGRFSGRQFSNSRSEMNVSTLELGDSALYLCASSLDRVDGYTFGSGTRLTVV.

The gene calls are TRBV3-1 and TRBJ1-1; 9 positions agree with TRBD1. Trimming cost V 4 bases and J 5 bases; bases outside gene matches: 8. Germline loops: CDR1 LGHDT, CDR2 YNNKEL (reference sequence). The CDR3 consists of 15 residues. The CDR3: CASSPGTGIWTEAFF. The CDR3 DNA reads as TGTGCCAGCAGCCCGGGGACAGGGATATGGACTGAAGCTTTCTTT.

This clonotype was counted ten times or more. The rearrangement links TRBV6-1 to TRBJ1-1, with D unclear. The CDR3 extends over 13 amino acids. Germline V gives CDR1 MNHNS, CDR2 SASEGT. The V and J ends lost 6 bases and 0 bases respectively, with 8 bases between them. CDR3 coding DNA: TGTGCCAGCAGCCGGCGGCTGAACACTGAAGCTTTCTTT. The encoded protein is CASSRRLNTEAFF.

This clonotype has a count of ten or more. Its ends do not fully match the called genes, so a read error is possible. The chain uses TRBV20-1 and TRBJ2-7; 7 bases are a match to TRBD1. From germline, CDR1 is DFQATT and CDR2 SNEGSKA (reference sequence). This CDR3 is 13 amino acids long. CDR3 bases: TGCAGTGCCTCCAGGGGGATAGGATACGGGCAGTACTTC. Translated, it gives CSASRGIGYGQYF.

The DNA of the CDR3 is TGCGCCAGCAGCTTCTCGGGACAGGGGACATTGGCCTACGAGCAGTACTTC. As protein: CASSFSGQGTLAYEQYF. The V gene is TRBV5-1, the J gene TRBJ2-7; TRBD1 matches 10 bases. Germline assignment: CDR1 SGHRS and CDR2 YFSETQ. V lost 2 bases, J lost 2 bases, and 10 bases stayed unmatched. This CDR3 is built from 17 residues.

The chain links TRBV12-3 or TRBV12-4 to TRBJ1-2; D is unclear. V was pared by 1 base and J by 3 bases, with 9 bases between. The length of the CDR3 is 14 residues. CDR3 sequence (DNA): TGTGCCAGCAGTTTAGACGGATACTACTATGGCTACACCTTC. Translating it yields CASSLDGYYYGYTF.

This clonotype was recorded a few times. This chain joins TRBV15 and TRBJ2-5; 9 bases map to TRBD1. The CDR3 covers 16 residues. Unmatched junction bases numbered 5, after V lost 1 base and J lost 2 bases. Looked up from germline, CDR1 is LNHNV and CDR2 is YYDKDF (reference sequence). The chain's CDR3 is CATSRGGQGSQETQYF. CDR3 coding DNA: TGTGCCACCAGCAGAGGCGGACAGGGGTCACAAGAGACCCAGTACTTC.

This clonotype was observed a few times. The gene calls are TRBV29-1 and TRBJ1-1; 7 nucleotides line up with TRBD1. The junction had 13 bases not matched to a gene; V was cut back by 7 bases and J by 5 bases. Germline lookup yields CDR1 SQVTM and CDR2 ANQGSEA. The CDR3 extends over 14 amino acids. In nucleotides, the CDR3 is TGCAGCGCTACAGGGGTCCTCGGGTTTACTGAAGCTTTCTTT. Protein sequence: CSATGVLGFTEAFF.

This clonotype was seen ten or more times. One end of the junction is discordant with germline, which a read error may explain. The chain recombines TRBV7-9 with TRBJ1-2; 10 nucleotides align to TRBD1. The CDR3 runs 14 residues. CDR1 and CDR2 from the germline V gene are SEHNR and FQNEAQ (reference sequence). The CDR3 nucleotides read TGTGTCAGCAGCCCGACAGGGGGCGCGTATGGCTACACCTTC. It specifies CVSSPTGGAYGYTF.

The table lists this clonotype with many counts. This chain uses TRBV27 with TRBJ1-4; D is unresolved. With 5 bases removed from V and 5 bases from J, the gap between germline ends came to 18 bases. The germline CDR1 and CDR2 sequences are MNHEY and SMNVEV (reference sequence). The CDR3 sequence is 16 residues long. CDR3 nucleotides: TGTGCCAGCAGTCCATCTCCCGGGGAGGTAAATGAAAAACTGTTTTTT. It encodes CASSPSPGEVNEKLFF.

The chain employs TRBV19 and TRBJ1-5; no definite D call. The germline gives CDR1 LNHDA, CDR2 SQIVND (reference sequence). This CDR3 is built from 15 residues. V was trimmed by 7 bases and J by 2 bases, leaving 15 bases between them. CDR3 coding DNA: TGTGCCAGTACGTCGAGAAGAGCCGGCAATCAGCCCCAGCATTTT. Its protein product is CASTSRRAGNQPQHF. The full variable domain, with the rest looked up from reference TRBV19 and TRBJ1-5, is DGGITQSPKYLFRKEGQNVTLSCEQNLNHDAMYWYRQDPGQGLRLIYYSQIVNDFQKGDIAEGYSVSREKKESFPLTVTSAQKNPTAFYLCASTSRRAGNQPQHFGDGTRLSIL.

This clonotype was recorded at least ten times. This CDR3 is CASSLPSGSEQYF. The CDR3 nucleotides read TGTGCCAGCAGTTTGCCTAGCGGGAGCGAGCAGTACTTC. The V and J genes are TRBV28 and TRBJ2-7; 10 nucleotides align to TRBD2. CDR3 length: 13 amino acids. CDR1 is MDHEN, CDR2 SYDVKM, per germline. V dropped 3 bases and J dropped 6; count of bases not matched to a gene: 2.

On this clonotype: Since a much larger clone is just one base distant, this may be a read error. The gene calls are TRBV6-1 and TRBJ2-7, with D possibly being TRBD1 or TRBD2 (5 bases each). V dropped 5 bases and J dropped 6 bases, with 14 bases sitting between them. Germline V CDR1 and CDR2: MNHNS, SASEGT. The CDR3 is 13 residues long. CDR3: CASSRLGTCEQYF. The CDR3 nucleotides read TGTGCCAGCAGTCGACTGGGGACCTGCGAGCAGTACTTC.

V usage is TRBV13 and J usage is TRBJ1-4, with a weak D call TRBD1 (5 bases). The CDR3 is made up of 16 amino acids. Trimming removed 4 bases from V and 8 bases from J, with 20 bases in between. Germline V gives CDR1 PRHDT, CDR2 FYEKMQ (reference sequence). The CDR3 coding sequence is TGTGCCAGCAGCTCCAACGGTGGGGGGACCAGGGAAAAACTGTTTTTT. Translating gives CASSSNGGGTREKLFF.

This clonotype showed up many times. The chain couples TRBV3-1 to TRBJ2-2; D may be TRBD2 (6 bases). The length of the CDR3 is 15 residues. Deletions cut 4 bases from V and 6 bases from J, with 15 bases between. Germline-derived CDR1 and CDR2 are LGHDT and YNNKEL (reference sequence). The CDR3 spells CASSPRRGNPGELFF. The DNA for the CDR3 is TGTGCCAGCAGCCCTCGGCGGGGTAACCCCGGGGAGCTGTTTTTT.

Ten or more counts support this clonotype. The chain recombines TRBV2 with TRBJ2-1; 7 bases fit TRBD2. The CDR3 is 12 amino acids. Germline assignment: CDR1 SNHLY and CDR2 FYNNEI. With 7 bases clipped from V and 6 bases from J, the junction kept 3 bases outside the gene matches. The CDR3 spells CASMGGGNEQFF. In DNA, the CDR3 is TGTGCCAGCATGGGGGGGGGCAATGAGCAGTTCTTC.

This clonotype was detected only a few times. The CDR3 nucleotides read TGCGCCAGCAGTGAGTCCGGGAGGTCCTACGAGCAGTACTTC. It specifies CASSESGRSYEQYF. The chain links TRBV10-1 to TRBJ2-7, with TRBD2 matching over 7 bases. The germline CDR1 and CDR2 sequences are WNHNN and SYGVQD (reference sequence). The CDR3 runs to 14 residues. V lost 0 bases to trimming and J lost 1 base; unmatched junction nucleotides: 0.

The rearrangement joins TRBV6-5 to TRBJ2-1; no firm D call. This CDR3 is 14 amino acids long. Trimming pared 4 bases from V and 7 bases from J, leaving 14 bases between. CDR1 and CDR2 (germline): MNHEY, SVGAGI. CDR3 in amino acids: CASSFPLPGNEQFF. As DNA, the CDR3 is TGTGCCAGCAGTTTTCCTCTTCCTGGGAATGAGCAGTTCTTC.

This clonotype was counted many times. V usage is TRBV5-1 and J usage is TRBJ2-3; D not resolved. Germline CDR1 is SGHRS and CDR2 is YFSETQ. The germline V and J ends were trimmed by 0 bases and 0 bases, with 8 bases remaining between them. The CDR3 contains 15 residues. The CDR3, as DNA: TGCGCCAGCAGCTTGGAATGGGTCAGCACAGATACGCAGTATTTT. As protein: CASSLEWVSTDTQYF.

The CDR3 sequence is CAISEVHRVHTDTQYF. In nucleotides, the CDR3 is TGTGCCATCAGTGAAGTTCACAGGGTACACACAGATACGCAGTATTTT. This chain links TRBV10-3 with TRBJ2-3; D possibly corresponds to TRBD1 (6 bases). Germline V gene sequence: CDR1 ENHRY, CDR2 SYGVKD. Trimming shortened V by 3 bases and J by 2 bases, and 15 bases separated the two germline ends. This CDR3 spans 16 amino acids.

Here the CDR3 reads CASSYSITAFF. CDR3 nucleotides: TGTGCCAGCAGTTACTCCATCACGGCTTTCTTT. The gene calls are TRBV6-5 and TRBJ1-1; D gene unclear. The length of the CDR3 is 11 residues. Germline V gives CDR1 MNHEY, CDR2 SVGAGI. The V gene lost 0 bases and the J gene lost 11 bases, with 7 bases spanning the gap.